This T cell receptor beta chain is from a study of early T cells in non-severe SARS-CoV-2 infection listed by TCRdb under 2021. Regarding the study in general: TCR sequencing used bulk RNA from unsorted whole blood, so alpha and beta chains could not be paired. Broad study findings and their caveats: Matching against VDJdb was skewed toward anti-spike CD8 responses, likely underestimated virus-specific expansions, and missed private and CD4 specificities.

The germline V gene encodes CDR1 MNHNY and CDR2 SVGAGI (reference sequence). The V end loses 0 bases and the J end loses 3 bases, and a stretch of 9 bases separates them. Taken from cysteine to phenylalanine, the CDR3 has 14 residues. Just the 42-base CDR3 DNA is kept, in frame starting at base 1. Set within a cohort of healthcare workers in London, UK, this nested case-control study involved weekly PCR testing of nasopharyngeal swabs along with blood sampling. Between 23 and 31 March 2020, the week of the UK lockdown, healthcare workers were enrolled and then followed up weekly for as long as 16 weeks. Library prep was done by 5' RACE. The sequencing machine was a NextSeq 500. Unique molecular identifiers were attached to individual cDNA molecules in the TCR library protocol so that sequencing error and PCR bias could be corrected. TCR alpha and beta chains were both sequenced, and the abundances of alpha and beta sequences in each sample were closely correlated with each other. The authors processed their data as follows. Decombinator V4 was used to annotate the V gene, J gene and CDR3 of the TCR sequences. TCRs were defined as expanded if a significant change between any two time points was detected under a Poisson model with p below 0.0001. TCR abundances were normalised to the total number of TCRs sequenced per sample and expressed as counts per million. MAIT TCRs were defined by TRAV1-2 paired with TRAJ12, TRAJ20 or TRAJ33, and iNKT TCRs by TRAV10 paired with TRAJ18. VDJdb, accessed 1 November 2021, was searched for CMV, EBV and SARS-CoV-2 annotated TCRs, with TCRs annotated for multiple antigens excluded. TCRdb itself trimmed the public reads at Q25 with fastp, ran MiXCR and retained productive beta chains. Records with the same CDR3 protein are collapsed into one entry carrying the most frequent genes and DNA. TCRdb's processing, not the study's, gives the V and J calls here. Here the sample has around 61,000 distinct CDR3 sequences; roughly a tenth occur a single time. Of the sample, 6.5% falls within the top ten clones.

To note about this clonotype: Its antigen is currently not known. Nothing much larger sits one base from this clone, and base qualities are not available.

The source of this sequence is an adult who was a healthcare worker with PCR-confirmed SARS-CoV-2 infection or an uninfected control (not recorded which). The rearrangement combines TRBV6-6 with TRBJ2-7, with an unclear D gene assignment. The sequenced material came from whole blood. The nucleotide sequence reads as follows: TGTGCCAGCAGTTACTCGGTGTGGGGCTACGAGCAGTACTTC. This gives the protein CASSYSVWGYEQYF.